This TCR beta chain derives from a study of blood T cell repertoires in COVID-19 (dated by TCRdb to about 2020). Regarding the study in general: Samples from collaborators originated in the United States, Italy and Spain and spanned both the acute and convalescent phases of COVID-19. The prospective study material was composed of cDNA or gDNA derived from T cells, B-cell-depleted T cells, or PBMCs. The dataset comprised deeply sampled blood TCRbeta repertoires from subjects exposed to, actively infected with, or recovered from COVID-19. A freely available public database, intended as a resource for researchers studying the immune response to SARS-CoV-2, is where the repertoires were released. Samples came from the ongoing ImmuneRACE study (first 160 participants) plus 1,254 subjects from 6 global collaborators. A de-identified subject ID, COVID-19 status, age in years and sex were almost always included in the sample metadata. Where available, HLA class I and class II types were taken from metadata supplied by the sample provider and were not determined by assay-based typing.

TCRbeta CDR3 regions were amplified from genomic DNA by means of the immunoSEQ Assay, a bias-controlled multiplex PCR. Concerning the study's data processing: The number of nucleated cells in each sample was estimated from the amplification of reference gene primers within the assay. Sequence reads were collapsed and filtered to measure the absolute abundance of every unique TCRbeta CDR3 rearrangement. For each sample, productive Simpson clonality was calculated as the square root of Simpson's diversity index over productive rearrangements. The table comes from immuneACCESS by way of TCRdb, which keeps in-frame sequences with V and J called. Part of the clones is missing from these tables; in studies checked, under half for an unresolved V gene and the rest for unknown reasons. Clone size and V and J calls were adopted from that table, with D and trimming inferred from the DNA. The sample table lists approximately 68,000 clones, about 86% of them with a count of one. The ten largest clones take up 3.5% to 5.5% of the sample.

Overall results and qualifications from the work: How much clinical and demographic metadata was included differed by source and by participant, and the metadata was provided uncurated.

As encoded in the germline V gene (reference sequence), CDR1 is SGHNT while CDR2 is YYREEE. Trimming leaves V shorter by 3 bases and J shorter by 4 bases, with the junction holding 12 bases beyond the gene matches. From its cysteine to its phenylalanine, the CDR3 spans 17 amino acids. Of all the DNA, just the CDR3 is kept, 51 bases in frame from base 1. Collaborating institutions collected whole blood in K2EDTA tubes following their own protocols. For TCRbeta analysis, collaborator samples were shipped as frozen whole blood, as isolated PBMCs, or as DNA extracted from either sample type. This clone has just a few counts. Its antigen is still unknown. No much larger clone exists at a distance of one base, and base qualities are not known.

Material for sequencing was peripheral blood. The chain is assembled from TRBV5-4 and TRBJ2-5; 10 central bases correspond to TRBD2. This clonotype was obtained from a man in his fifties or sixties with active COVID-19. In nucleotides, the sequence is TGTGCCAGCAGCTCGCCGGAGGGGCTAGCGGGAGTAGAGACCCAGTACTTC. This is translated as CASSSPEGLAGVETQYF.